This is a list of T cell receptor beta chains from one sample in a study of blood T cell repertoires in COVID-19. The repertoire was sequenced with immunoSEQ multiplex PCR; TCRdb's copy has only in-frame clones and lacks some. The sample lists some 250,000 clones, roughly nine tenths seen once, with 0.95% to 1.5% in the top ten. The sequencing input was PBMCs or T cells enriched from blood (not recorded which). The receptors stem from a human donor in a cohort exposed to, infected with or recovered from COVID-19 (not recorded which). The donor label of this sample is uncertain. Each CDR3 is given with its conserved first and last residue. D genes are given only for firm matches. The listing skips clone size in some rows; elsewhere it reads once, few, many or a size class.

>TRBJ1-5|-|-|TRBV15
CATSRDGSRGDQPQHF
TGTGCCACCAGCAGAGATGGTAGCAGGGGAGATCAGCCCCAGCATTTT
>TRBJ2-5|TRBD2|-|TRBV19
CASSIIGAGGETQYF
TGTGCCAGTAGTATAATCGGCGCGGGGGGGGAGACCCAGTACTTC
>TRBJ1-2|-|few|TRBV5-5
CASSLAETGGGYTF
TGTGCCAGCAGCTTGGCAGAAACGGGGGGTGGCTACACCTTC
>TRBJ2-1|-|-|TRBV27
CASSPGSFSLNEQFF
TGTGCCAGCAGTCCGGGATCTTTTTCCCTTAATGAGCAGTTCTTC
>TRBJ1-1|TRBD1|-|TRBV5-1
CASSGRTGGTEAFF
TGCGCCAGCAGCGGCCGGACAGGGGGTACTGAAGCTTTCTTT
>TRBJ1-5|-|-|TRBV20-1
CSASKGGNQPQHF
TGCAGTGCTAGTAAGGGGGGCAATCAGCCCCAGCATTTT
>TRBJ2-1|TRBD2|-|TRBV30
CAWSGRLAGSYNEQFF
TGTGCCTGGAGCGGAAGACTAGCGGGATCCTACAATGAGCAGTTCTTC
>TRBJ2-7|TRBD1|-|TRBV4-1
CASSPGTGGGYEQYF
TGCGCCAGCAGCCCCGGGACAGGAGGAGGGTACGAGCAGTACTTC
>TRBJ2-3|-|-|TRBV9
CASSDTLRSGGTDTQYF
TGTGCCAGCAGCGACACCCTGAGATCCGGGGGCACAGATACGCAGTATTTT
>TRBJ1-1|TRBD1|few|TRBV6-5
CACLPDRAGSTEAFF
TGTGCTTGTTTACCAGACAGGGCTGGGAGCACTGAAGCTTTCTTT
>TRBJ2-1|-|-|TRBV4-1
CASSQVDLGLSYNEQFF
TGCGCCAGCAGCCAAGTAGACCTAGGACTGTCCTACAATGAGCAGTTCTTC
>TRBJ1-1|TRBD1|-|TRBV25-1
CASAPPTGLNTEAFF
TGTGCCAGCGCCCCCCCGACAGGGCTGAACACTGAAGCTTTCTTT
>TRBJ2-1|TRBD1|-|TRBV29-1
CSVQGQGPSYNEQFF
TGCAGCGTTCAAGGACAGGGGCCCTCCTACAATGAGCAGTTCTTC
>TRBJ1-5|-|-|TRBV19
CASSGGDNQPQHF
TGTGCCAGTAGTGGGGGGGACAATCAGCCCCAGCATTTT
>TRBJ2-5|TRBD1|once|TRBV7-9
CASSPEGQGRETQYF
TGTGCCAGCAGCCCGGAGGGACAGGGACGAGAGACCCAGTACTTC
>TRBJ1-4|-|-|TRBV28
CASSSSGLGGNEKLFF
TGTGCCAGCAGTTCATCGGGCCTCGGGGGTAATGAAAAACTGTTTTTT
>TRBJ1-2|TRBD1|-|TRBV10-2
CASTTTGGGYTF
TGCGCCAGCACCACGACAGGGGGAGGCTACACCTTC
>TRBJ1-3|-|-|TRBV19
CASSYPRAFTASGNTIYF
TGTGCCAGTAGTTATCCCAGGGCTTTCACCGCCTCTGGAAACACCATATATTTT
>TRBJ1-5|-|-|TRBV5-1
CASISGNQPQHF
TGCGCCAGCATTAGTGGCAATCAGCCCCAGCATTTT
>TRBJ1-4|-|-|TRBV7-9
CASRESGEKLFF
TGTGCCAGCAGGGAATCGGGTGAAAAACTGTTTTTT
>TRBJ1-4|TRBD1|-|TRBV19
CASSPQTGGYEKLFF
TGTGCCAGTAGCCCACAGACAGGGGGATATGAAAAACTGTTTTTT
>TRBJ2-5|-|-|TRBV7-2
CASSLAERFPAGRQETQYF
TGTGCCAGCAGCTTAGCGGAGCGTTTTCCCGCGGGCCGCCAAGAGACCCAGTACTTC
>TRBJ2-1|TRBD1|-|TRBV5-1
CASGPTGVYNEQFF
TGCGCCAGCGGACCGACAGGGGTCTACAATGAGCAGTTCTTC
>TRBJ1-3|-|-|TRBV4-1
CASSHYRYFSGNTIYF
TGCGCCAGCAGCCATTACCGCTACTTCTCTGGAAACACCATATATTTT
>TRBJ1-5|TRBD1|-|TRBV19
CASSGQGGNQPQHF
TGTGCCAGTAGTGGACAGGGGGGCAATCAGCCCCAGCATTTT
>TRBJ1-4|TRBD1|-|TRBV7-6
CASSSGQGLSEKLFF
TGTGCCAGCAGCTCCGGACAGGGGCTCTCGGAAAAACTGTTTTTT
>TRBJ1-1|-|-|TRBV24-1
CATSDSDGAEAFF
TGTGCCACCAGTGATTCGGACGGGGCTGAAGCTTTCTTT
>TRBJ2-1|TRBD2|-|TRBV3-1/TRBV3-2
CASSQDLAGLYNEQFF
TGTGCCAGCAGCCAAGATCTAGCGGGGCTATACAATGAGCAGTTCTTC
>TRBJ2-1|TRBD1|many|TRBV28
CASSFFRGQSNEQFF
TGTGCCAGCAGTTTTTTCAGGGGGCAAAGCAATGAGCAGTTCTTC
>TRBJ1-2|-|-|TRBV28
CASSLSANYGYTF
TGTGCCAGCAGTCTGTCAGCTAACTATGGCTACACCTTC
>TRBJ2-2|-|once|TRBV5-1
CASSLRGSTGELFF
TGCGCCAGCAGCTTGCGGGGGAGCACCGGGGAGCTGTTTTTT
>TRBJ1-2|-|-|TRBV6-1
CASSEHAGVGYTF
TGTGCCAGCAGTGAACACGCAGGGGTAGGCTACACCTTC
>TRBJ1-5|-|-|TRBV19
CASSMGGGGNQPQHF
TGTGCCAGTAGTATGGGGGGTGGCGGCAATCAGCCCCAGCATTTT
>TRBJ1-2|TRBD1|-|TRBV4-1
CASSQGTGDYYGYTF
TGCGCCAGCAGCCAGGGGACAGGGGATTACTATGGCTACACCTTC
>TRBJ1-4|-|-|TRBV19
CASREGRGYEKLFF
TGTGCCAGCCGCGAGGGCAGGGGCTACGAAAAACTGTTTTTT
>TRBJ2-2|-|-|TRBV6-4
CASRFASGENTGELFF
TGTGCCAGCCGATTCGCCAGCGGAGAGAACACCGGGGAGCTGTTTTTT
>TRBJ2-3|-|-|TRBV6-5
CASSYSQNTDTQYF
TGTGCCAGCAGTTACTCGCAGAACACAGATACGCAGTATTTT
>TRBJ1-4|-|-|TRBV5-5
CASSNAATATNEKLFF
TGTGCCAGCAGCAACGCGGCGACCGCAACTAATGAAAAACTGTTTTTT
>TRBJ2-5|TRBD2|-|TRBV9
CASSVSTSGGKKTQYF
TGTGCCAGCAGCGTCTCGACTAGCGGGGGGAAGAAGACCCAGTACTTC
>TRBJ2-2|TRBD1|-|TRBV19
CASIPGTVNTGELFF
TGTGCCAGTATTCCCGGGACAGTGAACACCGGGGAGCTGTTTTTT
>TRBJ1-1|-|-|TRBV2
CASSVGGGTEAFF
TGTGCCAGCAGTGTGGGGGGGGGCACTGAAGCTTTCTTT
>TRBJ2-7|TRBD2|once|TRBV7-9
CASSLPTSGSYEQYF
TGTGCCAGCAGCTTACCTACTAGCGGCTCCTACGAGCAGTACTTC
>TRBJ1-6|-|-|TRBV19
CASTDSGYNSPLHF
TGTGCCAGTACCGACTCGGGGTATAATTCACCCCTCCACTTT
>TRBJ1-3|-|once|TRBV4-1
CASSQEKWGESGNTIYF
TGCGCCAGCAGCCAAGAAAAGTGGGGGGAATCTGGAAACACCATATATTTT
>TRBJ2-1|TRBD2|-|TRBV13
CASSLGASGGANEQFF
TGTGCCAGCAGCTTAGGCGCTAGCGGGGGGGCTAATGAGCAGTTCTTC
>TRBJ1-2|TRBD1|-|TRBV18
CASSPSEDRRAPGYGYTF
TGTGCCAGCTCACCGAGTGAGGACAGGCGCGCGCCTGGCTATGGCTACACCTTC
>TRBJ1-5|TRBD1|-|TRBV28
CASSEDRGYQPQHF
TGTGCCAGCAGTGAAGACAGGGGTTATCAGCCCCAGCATTTT
>TRBJ2-3|-|-|TRBV7-9
CASTLEESTDTQYF
TGTGCCAGCACCTTAGAGGAGAGCACAGATACGCAGTATTTT